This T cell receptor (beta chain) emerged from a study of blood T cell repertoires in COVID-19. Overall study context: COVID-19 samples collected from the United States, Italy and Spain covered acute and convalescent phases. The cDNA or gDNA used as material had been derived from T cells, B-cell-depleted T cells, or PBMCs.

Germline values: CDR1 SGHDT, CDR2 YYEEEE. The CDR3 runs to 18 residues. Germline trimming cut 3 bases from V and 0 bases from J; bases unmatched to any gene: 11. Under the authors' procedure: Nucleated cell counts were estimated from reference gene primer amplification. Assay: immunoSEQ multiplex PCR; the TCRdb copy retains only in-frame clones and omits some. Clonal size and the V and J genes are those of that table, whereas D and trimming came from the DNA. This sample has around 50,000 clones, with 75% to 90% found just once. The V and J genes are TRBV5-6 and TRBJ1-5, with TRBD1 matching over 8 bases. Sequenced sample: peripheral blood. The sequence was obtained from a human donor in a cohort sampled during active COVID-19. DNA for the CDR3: TGTGCCAGCAGCTGGGGGGCTGGGACAGGCTATAGCAATCAGCCCCAGCATTTT. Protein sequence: CASSWGAGTGYSNQPQHF.